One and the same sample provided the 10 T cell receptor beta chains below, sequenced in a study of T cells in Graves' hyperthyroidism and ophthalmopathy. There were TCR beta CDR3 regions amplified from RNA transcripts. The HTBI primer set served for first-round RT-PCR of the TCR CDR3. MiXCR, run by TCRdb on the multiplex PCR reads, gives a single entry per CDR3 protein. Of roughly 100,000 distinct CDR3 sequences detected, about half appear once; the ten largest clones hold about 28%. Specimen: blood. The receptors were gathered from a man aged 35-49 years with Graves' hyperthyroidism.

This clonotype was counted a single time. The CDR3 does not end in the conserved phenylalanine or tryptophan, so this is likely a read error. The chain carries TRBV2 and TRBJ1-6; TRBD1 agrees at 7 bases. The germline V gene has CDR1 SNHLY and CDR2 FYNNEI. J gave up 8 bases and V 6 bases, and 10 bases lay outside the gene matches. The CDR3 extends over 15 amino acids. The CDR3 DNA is TGTGCCAGCAGAGGCCTGACAGGGAAGGATTCACCCCTCCACCTT. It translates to CASRGLTGKDSPLHL.

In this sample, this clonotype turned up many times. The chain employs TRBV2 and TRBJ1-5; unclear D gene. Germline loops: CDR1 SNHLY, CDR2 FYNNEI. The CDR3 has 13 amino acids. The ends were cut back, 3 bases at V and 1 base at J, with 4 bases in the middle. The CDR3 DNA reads TGTGCCAGCAGTGATCCCAGCAATCAGCCCCAGCATTTT. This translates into CASSDPSNQPQHF. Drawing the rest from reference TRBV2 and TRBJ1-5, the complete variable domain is EPEVTQTPSHQVTQMGQEVILRCVPISNHLYFYWYRQILGQKVEFLVSFYNNEISEKSEIFDDQFSVERPDGSNFTLKIRSTKLEDSAMYFCASSDPSNQPQHFGDGTRLSIL.

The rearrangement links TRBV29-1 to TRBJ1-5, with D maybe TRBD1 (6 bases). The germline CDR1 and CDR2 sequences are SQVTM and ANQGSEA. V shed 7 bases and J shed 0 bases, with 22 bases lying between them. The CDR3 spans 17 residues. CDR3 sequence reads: CSASRGGVKASNQPQHF. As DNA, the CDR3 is TGCAGCGCTTCGCGGGGGGGCGTTAAGGCTAGCAATCAGCCCCAGCATTTT.

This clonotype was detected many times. The CDR3 coding sequence is TGCAGTGCTACCTCCGAGACAGGGCTGTACGAGCAGTACTTC. This translates into CSATSETGLYEQYF. The chain joins TRBV20-1 to TRBJ2-7, with TRBD1 matching over 7 bases. There are 14 residues in the CDR3. With 4 bases clipped from V and 4 bases from J, the junction kept 10 bases outside the gene matches. Germline CDR1 is DFQATT and CDR2 is SNEGSKA (reference sequence).

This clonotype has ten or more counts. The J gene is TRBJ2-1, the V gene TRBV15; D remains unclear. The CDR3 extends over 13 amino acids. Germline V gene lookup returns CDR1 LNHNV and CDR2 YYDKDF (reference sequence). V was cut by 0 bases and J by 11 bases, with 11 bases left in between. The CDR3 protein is CATSRDLAEQQFF. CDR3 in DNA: TGTGCCACCAGCAGAGATCTCGCAGAGCAGCAGTTCTTC.

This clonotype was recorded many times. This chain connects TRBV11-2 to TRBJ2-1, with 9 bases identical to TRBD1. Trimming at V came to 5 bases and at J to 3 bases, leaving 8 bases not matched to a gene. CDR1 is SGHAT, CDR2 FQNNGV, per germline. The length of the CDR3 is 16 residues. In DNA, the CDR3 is TGTGCCAGCAGCCGCGCCCCGGGACAGGGCTACAATGAGCAGTTCTTC. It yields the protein CASSRAPGQGYNEQFF.

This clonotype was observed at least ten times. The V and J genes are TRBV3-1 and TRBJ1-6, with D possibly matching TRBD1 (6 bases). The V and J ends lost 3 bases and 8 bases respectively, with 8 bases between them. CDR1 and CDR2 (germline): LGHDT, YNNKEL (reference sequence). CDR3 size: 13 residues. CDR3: CASSQGADSPLHF. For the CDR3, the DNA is TGTGCCAGCAGCCAGGGGGCTGATTCACCCCTCCACTTT.

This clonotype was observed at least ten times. The CDR3 protein is CSARYGYSNQPQHF. CDR3 bases: TGCAGTGCTAGATACGGGTATAGCAATCAGCCCCAGCATTTT. The chain combines TRBV20-1 with TRBJ1-5; D gene uncertain. Germline V gene data show CDR1 as DFQATT and CDR2 as SNEGSKA (reference sequence). The CDR3 loop spans 14 amino acids. Trimming removed 2 bases from V and 0 bases from J, with 8 bases in between.

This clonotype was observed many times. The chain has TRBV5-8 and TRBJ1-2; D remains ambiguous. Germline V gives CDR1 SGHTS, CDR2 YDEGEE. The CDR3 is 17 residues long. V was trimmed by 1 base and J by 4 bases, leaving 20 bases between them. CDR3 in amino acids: CASSLRLLNSGSYGYTF. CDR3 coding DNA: TGTGCCAGCAGCTTGAGATTGTTGAACTCAGGAAGCTATGGCTACACCTTC.

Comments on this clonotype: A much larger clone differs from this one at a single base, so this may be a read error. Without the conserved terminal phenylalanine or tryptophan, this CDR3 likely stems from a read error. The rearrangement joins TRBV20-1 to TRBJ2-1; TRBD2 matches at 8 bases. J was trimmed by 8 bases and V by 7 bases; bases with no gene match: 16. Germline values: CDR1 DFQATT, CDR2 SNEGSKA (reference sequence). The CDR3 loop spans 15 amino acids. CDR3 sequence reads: CSVQSAGTRRDEQFL. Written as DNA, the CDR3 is TGCAGTGTACAATCCGCCGGGACTAGGAGGGATGAGCAGTTCCTC.